These T cell receptor beta chains were read from a single sample in a study of CD8+CD57+ T cells in acquired aplastic anemia. From the reads, TCRdb called clonotypes with MiXCR, one entry per CDR3 protein. The table lists hundreds of thousands of distinct CDR3 sequences, roughly three fifths of them singletons. The sequenced sample consisted of sorted CD4+, CD8+, or CD8+CD57+ T cells (not recorded which) from PBMCs. These receptors were collected from a human donor with severe aplastic anemia or a healthy control (not recorded which). CDR3s include the opening cysteine and the closing phenylalanine or tryptophan. The D gene is left open where the match is weak. Not all rows give a size; the values are once, few, many and, for expanded clones, a class.

abundance	v_gene	d_gene	j_gene	CDR3aa	CDR3nt
many	TRBV12-3/TRBV12-4	-	TRBJ2-6	CASSLLSGANVLTF	TGTGCCAGCAGCCTCCTCTCTGGGGCCAACGTCCTGACTTTC
many	TRBV19	-	TRBJ2-3	CASSIGGNTQYF	TGTGCCAGTAGTATAGGAGGGAATACGCAGTATTTT
-	TRBV7-9	-	TRBJ1-2	CASTKSGGGSNYGYTF	TGTGCCAGCACCAAAAGCGGGGGGGGCTCGAACTATGGCTACACCTTC
-	TRBV20-1	-	TRBJ1-5	CSARVGGLSNQPQHF	TGCAGTGCTAGAGTAGGGGGACTTAGCAATCAGCCCCAGCATTTT
-	TRBV18	-	TRBJ2-3	CASSPLQSGDTQYF	TGTGCCAGCTCACCATTACAGTCAGGAGATACGCAGTATTTT
many	TRBV6-6	-	TRBJ1-2	CASSYSKSGGWGYTF	TGTGCCAGCAGTTACTCGAAGTCCGGAGGCTGGGGCTACACCTTC
-	TRBV5-1	-	TRBJ2-7	CASRLRGGTSYEQYF	TGCGCCAGCAGGTTACGTGGAGGGACTTCCTACGAGCAGTACTTC
many	TRBV4-3	-	TRBJ1-2	CASSPAQGWGDGYTF	TGCGCCAGCAGTCCCGCGCAGGGGTGGGGGGATGGCTACACCTTC
-	TRBV24-1	TRBD1	TRBJ2-2	CATSDWTGYTGELFF	TGTGCCACCAGTGATTGGACAGGCTACACCGGGGAGCTGTTTTTT
many	TRBV20-1	-	TRBJ1-6	CSATPPTGSIPNSPLHF	TGCAGTGCTACGCCCCCCACAGGTTCAATTCCAAATTCACCCCTCCACTTT
-	TRBV2	-	TRBJ2-7	CATRTQLVTQYF	TGTGCCACCCGCACCCAACTAGTTACGCAGTACTTC
few	TRBV10-2	-	TRBJ2-3	CASSDLATRTDTQYF	TGCGCCAGCAGTGATTTGGCGACGAGGACAGATACGCAGTATTTT
-	TRBV7-2	-	TRBJ2-5	CASSGTGAQETQYF	TGTGCCAGCAGCGGGACCGGGGCCCAAGAGACCCAGTACTTC
-	TRBV24-1	-	TRBJ1-2	CATSVARGGYTF	TGTGCCACCAGTGTAGCCCGAGGGGGTTACACCTTC
-	TRBV7-9	-	TRBJ2-2	CASREGNTGELFF	TGTGCCAGCAGGGAGGGTAACACCGGGGAGCTGTTTTTT
many	TRBV4-2	-	TRBJ2-5	CASSRKRGGETQYF	TGTGCCAGCAGCCGTAAGAGGGGAGGAGAGACCCAGTACTTC
-	TRBV7-3	-	TRBJ1-1	CASSHEPGAEAFF	TGTGCCAGCAGCCACGAGCCCGGAGCTGAAGCTTTCTTT
few	TRBV10-1	TRBD1	TRBJ1-6	CASSEGTGASPLHF	TGCGCCAGCAGTGAGGGGACAGGGGCTTCACCCCTCCACTTT
many	TRBV7-8	-	TRBJ1-1	CASSSSSGGAFF	TGTGCCAGCAGCTCTTCCAGTGGCGGGGCTTTCTTT
many	TRBV7-8	TRBD1	TRBJ2-2	CASSLGTGSTGELFF	TGTGCCAGCAGCTTGGGGACAGGGAGCACCGGGGAGCTGTTTTTT
-	TRBV2	-	TRBJ2-7	CASLDSYEQYF	TGTGCCAGCTTAGACTCCTACGAGCAGTACTTC
many	TRBV7-9	-	TRBJ1-6	CASSLSGREISPLHF	TGTGCCAGCAGCTTATCAGGGAGGGAGATTTCACCCCTCCACTTT
-	TRBV10-1	TRBD1	TRBJ1-5	CASSERRQGANQPQHF	TGCGCCAGCAGTGAACGAAGACAGGGGGCGAATCAGCCCCAGCATTTT
-	TRBV3-1	-	TRBJ1-4	CASSQVIRNEKLFF	TGTGCCAGCAGCCAAGTAATCAGGAATGAAAAACTGTTTTTT
-	TRBV20-1	-	TRBJ2-1	CSASRDSGQFF	TGCAGTGCTAGTAGGGACTCTGGGCAGTTCTTC
-	TRBV25-1	-	TRBJ1-1	CASSEYEGRTKNTEAFF	TGTGCCAGCAGTGAATATGAGGGTAGGACAAAGAACACTGAAGCTTTCTTT
many	TRBV30	TRBD1	TRBJ2-5	CAWSSAWDRDETQYF	TGTGCCTGGAGTTCGGCCTGGGACAGGGACGAGACCCAGTACTTC
-	TRBV2	-	TRBJ1-6	CASRRTGLDDSPLHF	TGTGCCAGCAGGCGGACGGGGCTCGATGATTCACCCCTCCACTTT
many	TRBV20-1	-	TRBJ1-6	CSASSQGVSILPLHF	TGCAGTGCTAGTTCTCAGGGTGTATCGATCTTACCCCTCCACTTT
-	TRBV19	-	TRBJ2-5	CASSIDRQARTQYF	TGTGCCAGTAGTATAGATCGACAGGCTAGGACCCAGTACTTC
-	TRBV7-9	TRBD2	TRBJ2-5	CGSSLGLAGAQETQYF	TGTGGGAGCAGCTTAGGACTAGCGGGGGCTCAAGAGACCCAGTACTTC